A single sample is the source of the 11 T cell receptor beta chains below, sequenced in a study of blood T cell repertoires in COVID-19. Generated by immunoSEQ multiplex PCR, the TCRdb table keeps only in-frame clones and is missing some. There are roughly 120,000 clones in the sample; approximately 80% occur only once, and about 12% lies in the top ten. Sequenced material: peripheral blood. Receptors originate from a human donor in a cohort sampled during active COVID-19.

V usage is TRBV3-1 (or the pseudogene TRBV3-2) and J usage is TRBJ2-3, with 9 bases matching TRBD1. Germline lookup yields CDR1 LGHDT and CDR2 YNNKEL (reference sequence). The V segment lost 6 bases and the J segment 4 bases; nucleotides outside the gene matches: 5. This CDR3 has 14 amino acids. In nucleotides, the CDR3 is TGTGCCAGCAGGGGGGGGACAGGGCCAGATACGCAGTATTTT. It is translated as CASRGGTGPDTQYF.

This clone turned up a few times. This chain links TRBV2 with TRBJ2-4; 7 bases match TRBD1. Unmatched junction bases numbered 4, after V lost 8 bases and J lost 6 bases. Germline values: CDR1 SNHLY, CDR2 FYNNEI. This CDR3 has 12 residues. The CDR3 loop reads CASLWTGNIQYF. The CDR3 DNA sequence: TGTGCCAGCCTCTGGACAGGAAACATTCAGTACTTC.

This clone was seen a single time. V and J are TRBV5-1 and TRBJ1-3; 9 bases agree with TRBD1. The CDR3 length is 16 residues. Germline CDR1 reads SGHRS; CDR2 reads YFSETQ. Trimming cost V 5 bases and J 2 bases; bases outside gene matches: 8. CDR3 coding DNA: TGCGCCAGCAGTCCCACCTGGACAGGGGCTGGAAACACCATATATTTT. Its translation is CASSPTWTGAGNTIYF. The full variable domain, completed using reference TRBV5-1 and TRBJ1-3, is KAGVTQTPRYLIKTRGQQVTLSCSPISGHRSVSWYQQTPGQGLQFLFEYFSETQRNKGNFPGRFSGRQFSNSRSEMNVSTLELGDSALYLCASSPTWTGAGNTIYFGEGSWLTVV.

This sequence joins TRBV7-2 and TRBJ1-3; 8 nucleotides align to TRBD1. The CDR3 sequence is 16 residues long. The ends lost 1 base at V and 4 bases at J; junction bases unmatched: 6. The germline gives CDR1 SGHTA, CDR2 FQGNSA. In nucleotides, the CDR3 is TGTGCCAGCAGCTTAGGGACAGGGCCTTTCGGAAACACCATATATTTT. This codes for CASSLGTGPFGNTIYF.

In regard to this clone: Different DNA sequences within this sample yield the same CDR3. DNA for the CDR3: TGTGCCAGCAGCCAAGTTAGAGGGCAAGAGACCCAGTACTTC. As protein: CASSQVRGQETQYF. The chain employs TRBV3-1 (or the pseudogene TRBV3-2) and TRBJ2-5; tentative D call: TRBD2 (5 bases). The germline V gene encodes CDR1 LGHDT and CDR2 YNNKEL (reference sequence). The CDR3 loop spans 14 amino acids. V lost 1 base and J 2 bases, leaving 8 bases between the germline ends.

The chain employs TRBV28 and TRBJ1-5, with D unclear. The V end lost 3 bases, the J end lost 0 bases, and 3 bases lay between the germline ends. Germline loops: CDR1 MDHEN, CDR2 SYDVKM. This CDR3 spans 13 amino acids. The CDR3 DNA follows: TGTGCCAGCAGTTTTAATAGCAATCAGCCCCAGCATTTT. It is translated as CASSFNSNQPQHF.

This chain's CDR3 is CASREVASRSDIQYF. The CDR3 DNA is TGTGCCAGTAGGGAGGTGGCCTCAAGGTCCGACATTCAGTACTTC. The rearrangement joins TRBV19 to TRBJ2-4, with D possibly TRBD2 on 5 matching bases. Trimming removed 6 bases at V and 8 bases at J, with 20 bases between. This CDR3 is built from 15 residues. CDR1 LNHDA and CDR2 SQIVND come from the germline V gene (reference sequence).

The V gene is TRBV7-9, the J gene TRBJ2-5, with a weak D call TRBD1 (6 bases). V shed 4 bases and J shed 7 bases, with 13 bases lying between them. Germline V CDR1 and CDR2: SEHNR, FQNEAQ (reference sequence). The CDR3 has 13 amino acids. CDR3 region: CASSSTGLGTQYF. CDR3 bases: TGTGCCAGCAGCTCCACAGGGTTGGGGACCCAGTACTTC. The complete variable domain, with remaining parts taken from reference TRBV7-9 and TRBJ2-5, reads DTGVSQNPRHKITKRGQNVTFRCDPISEHNRLYWYRQTLGQGPEFLTYFQNEAQLEKSRLLSDRFSAERPKGSFSTLEIQRTEQGDSAMYLCASSSTGLGTQYFGPGTRLLVL.

The chain is built from TRBV9 and TRBJ1-3, with a possible D match to TRBD1 (5 bases). Germline-derived CDR1 and CDR2 are SGDLS and YYNGEE. Trimming cost V 4 bases and J 0 bases, with 11 bases left between them. CDR3 length equals 15 residues. The CDR3 DNA sequence: TGTGCCAGCAGCTCCTTCGGACACTCTGGAAACACCATATATTTT. Translated: CASSSFGHSGNTIYF.

This clone was counted ten times or more. The chain couples TRBV2 to TRBJ2-5; 11 bases map to TRBD2. V shed 6 bases, J shed 1 base, and the junction held 4 bases outside the gene matches. The CDR3 is 15 residues long. Germline assignment: CDR1 SNHLY and CDR2 FYNNEI. The CDR3 coding sequence is TGTGCCAGCAGATTAGCGGGGGGGGTCCAAGAGACCCAGTACTTC. Encoded protein: CASRLAGGVQETQYF.

This chain uses TRBV6-2 or TRBV6-3 with TRBJ2-2; 7 bases are a match to TRBD1. Per germline, CDR1 MNHEY and CDR2 SVGEGT. The CDR3 has 14 amino acids. V was clipped by 5 bases and J by 7 bases; unmatched bases: 7. CDR3 region: CASSTTGVGGELFF. The CDR3 nucleotides read TGTGCCAGCAGTACCACAGGGGTCGGCGGGGAGCTGTTTTTT.